This T cell receptor beta chain was observed in a study of tumor-infiltrating lymphocytes in primary liver carcinoma. Unsorted whole blood supplied the RNA, and germline DNA was extracted too. The CDR3 loop spans 15 amino acids. V shed 5 bases and J 5 bases; nucleotides not matched to a gene: 11. The germline CDR1 and CDR2 sequences are SGHTA and FQGNSA. The input was approximately 500 ng total RNA; TCR beta cDNA was made from it with a constant-region primer. Slightly modified ARM-PCR, run as three nested multiplex PCR rounds, produced the TCR beta libraries. Two initial PCR rounds of approximately 10 cycles each paired TRBV1-TRBV30 forward primers with a C-beta reverse primer. TCRdb reanalysed the multiplex PCR reads using MiXCR and keeps one entry per CDR3 protein. The sample has approximately 300,000 distinct CDR3 sequences, about 60% seen once.

The V call is TRBV7-2, the J call TRBJ2-5; TRBD1 matches 7 bases. Sample: peripheral blood. The TCR was taken from a man aged 40-55 years with primary liver carcinoma and hepatitis B virus infection. CDR3 bases: TGTGCCAGCAGCCCAATCATAGGGGGCGGGGAGACCCAGTACTTC. This translates into CASSPIIGGGETQYF.